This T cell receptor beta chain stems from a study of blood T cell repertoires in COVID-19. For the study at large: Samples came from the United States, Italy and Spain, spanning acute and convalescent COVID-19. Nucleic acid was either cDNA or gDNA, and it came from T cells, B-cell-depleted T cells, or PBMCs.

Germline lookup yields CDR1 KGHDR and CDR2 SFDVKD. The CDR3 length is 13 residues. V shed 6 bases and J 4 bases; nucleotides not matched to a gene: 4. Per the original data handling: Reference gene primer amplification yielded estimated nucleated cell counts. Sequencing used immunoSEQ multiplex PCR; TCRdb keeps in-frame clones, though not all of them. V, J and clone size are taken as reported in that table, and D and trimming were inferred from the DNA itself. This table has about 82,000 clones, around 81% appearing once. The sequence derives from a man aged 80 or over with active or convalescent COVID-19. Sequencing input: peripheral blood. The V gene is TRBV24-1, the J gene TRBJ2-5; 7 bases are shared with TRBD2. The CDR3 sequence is CATSIAGVETQYF. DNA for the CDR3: TGTGCCACCAGTATCGCGGGGGTAGAGACCCAGTACTTC.